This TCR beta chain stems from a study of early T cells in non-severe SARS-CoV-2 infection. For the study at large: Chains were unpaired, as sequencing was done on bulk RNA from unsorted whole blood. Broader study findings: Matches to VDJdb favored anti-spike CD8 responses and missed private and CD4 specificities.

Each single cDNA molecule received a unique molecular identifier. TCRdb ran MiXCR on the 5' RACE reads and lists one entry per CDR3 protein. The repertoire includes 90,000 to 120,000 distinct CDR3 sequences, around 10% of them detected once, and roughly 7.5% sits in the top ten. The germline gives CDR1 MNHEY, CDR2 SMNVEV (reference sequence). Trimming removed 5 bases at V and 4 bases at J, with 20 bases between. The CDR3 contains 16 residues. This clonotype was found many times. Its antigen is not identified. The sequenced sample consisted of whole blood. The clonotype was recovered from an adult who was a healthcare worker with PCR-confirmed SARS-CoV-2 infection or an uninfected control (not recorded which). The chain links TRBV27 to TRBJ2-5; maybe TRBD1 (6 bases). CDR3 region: CASSPARQVRGETQYF. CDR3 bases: TGTGCCAGCAGTCCAGCCAGACAGGTTCGAGGAGAGACCCAGTACTTC.